The entry that follows covers one T cell receptor (beta chain) sequence. Its antigen specificity is not known. No per-base quality is available; no much larger clone lies one base away. A single peripheral blood draw of about 116 mL on average was collected from each donor into heparinised tubes. Naive, central memory, regulatory and stem cell-like memory CD4+ T cells were sorted on a BD FACSAria II using a panel including CD45RO, CCR7, CD25, CD127, CD95 and CD27. Every sorted population had a purity above 95%. PBMCs were isolated immediately by Lymphoprep density gradient centrifugation and stained directly without culture. Samples were stained and sorted in pairs, with one healthy donor and one patient per experiment, so that batch effects were minimized. V sheds 1 base and J sheds 4 bases, leaving 13 bases between their ends. CDR1 and CDR2 are drawn from the germline V gene: SGHTA, FQGNSA. There are 15 amino acids in the CDR3, from cysteine to phenylalanine inclusive. Of all the DNA, just the CDR3 is kept, 45 bases in frame from base 1.

The entire amount of isolated RNA was reverse transcribed using the High Capacity cDNA Reverse Transcription Kit, so the sequenced TCRB transcripts were expressed ones. Deep immunoSEQ sequencing was performed on naive, central memory and regulatory T cell samples, with an average of about 3.57 million total reads per sample. Sorted cells were lysed in RLT buffer and RNA was extracted with DNase-treated RNeasy Micro or Mini kits, depending on cell number. Each cell subset was processed separately to prevent cross-contamination, with patient and healthy donor samples processed together. The immunoSEQ multiplex PCR was used to amplify TCRB sequences from cDNA, yielding 87-bp fragments that span the CDR3 region. Sequencing of the amplicons was performed on the Illumina HiSeq platform. On the authors' methods: PCR bias was corrected computationally using synthetic template baselines, and reads within Hamming distance 2 were collapsed, with unmergeable singletons discarded. Reads were aligned against IMGT so that V, D and J genes, CDR3 length and insertions or deletions at six rearrangement sites could be assigned. Within each subset, clonotype counts were normalized to the number of sorted cells before true diversity and Gini coefficients were calculated with the tcR R package. Repertoire sharing was quantified using the overlap coefficient calculated on TCRB nucleotide sequences. Drawn from immuneACCESS, this table holds only the in-frame rearrangements with V and J called that TCRdb kept. Clones are partly lost; checked studies trace under half to an unresolved V gene and leave the rest unexplained. The V and J calls and clone size come from that table; D and trimming were worked out from the DNA. Here the sample has about 340,000 clones; roughly 9% occur a single time. The ten largest make up around 1% of the sample.

The data were obtained in a study of beta chain features in type 1 diabetes (dated by TCRdb to 2016 to 2019). Background for the entire study: Mean age, gender distribution, total cell number and subset yield were not different between patients and healthy donors. A total of 100 million to 110 million sorted cells were examined across all samples, and a strong correlation was observed between cell number per subset and RNA yield. The study compared TCRB repertoires of sorted circulating CD4+ T cell subsets between recently diagnosed type 1 diabetes patients and matched healthy donors. Whereas all 28 donors provided naive and central memory subsets, regulatory and stem cell-like memory subsets were isolated from just 8 patients and about eight healthy donors. Study-wide findings and limitations: Because cDNA rather than genomic DNA was sequenced, highly expressing activated cells could have been over-represented, although no difference in activation and CD3 levels was found between groups. PCR may preferentially amplify shorter templates, but because patient and control samples were amplified and corrected together, any resulting skew would affect both groups equally. Type 1 diabetes patients showed a moderate but significant shortening of TCRB CDR3 length in all four CD4+ subsets. Because the HLA sub-analyses included only small numbers of individuals, any influence of HLA type on TCRB rearrangement was left unresolved. Fewer insertions and more nucleotide deletions at VDJ recombination sites were observed in patients with type 1 diabetes, implying thymic rearrangement abnormalities. Naive, central memory and regulatory TCRB repertoires appeared to be more similar among patients than among healthy donors.

The receptor comes from a man under 40 with type 1 diabetes. Sequenced input: central memory CD4+ T cells from blood. Here the chain combines TRBV7-2 and TRBJ1-2; the D gene is perhaps TRBD1, from 5 matching bases. Here is the DNA: TGTGCCAGCAGCTTAGAGGCGGCGGGGGGCTATGGCTACACCTTC. The encoded protein is CASSLEAAGGYGYTF.